One and the same sample provided the 27 T cell receptor beta chains below, sequenced in a study of T cell responses to AZD1222 COVID-19 vaccine. Sequencing was performed with immunoSEQ multiplex PCR; in TCRdb, only in-frame clones are kept and a portion is missing. The repertoire holds tens of thousands of clones, with over 75% as singletons. Source: peripheral blood, taken on day 0 of AZD1222 vaccination. The receptors come from an adult in good health.

Comment on this clone: Other DNA sequences in the sample encode the same CDR3. The chain recombines TRBV7-2 with TRBJ1-6, with TRBD1 identical over 7 bases. Trimming removed 5 bases from V and 6 bases from J; junction bases left unmatched: 7. CDR3 length equals 15 residues. Germline CDR1 reads SGHTA; CDR2 reads FQGNSA. The CDR3 DNA follows: TGTGCCAGCAGCGCCCGACAGGGTTCTAATTCACCCCTCCACTTT. Protein sequence: CASSARQGSNSPLHF.

The genes are TRBV25-1 and TRBJ2-3, with TRBD1 matching over 8 bases. The CDR3 has 15 amino acids. The V and J ends lost 2 bases and 6 bases, in that order; junction bases with no gene match: 7. The V gene's germline CDR1 is MGHDK and CDR2 SYGVNS. CDR3 loop: CASSEGQGRGDTQYF. The CDR3 region has the DNA TGTGCCAGCAGTGAAGGACAGGGCCGGGGGGATACGCAGTATTTT.

The chain uses TRBV6-5 and TRBJ2-1; 9 bases map to TRBD2. V lost 4 bases, J lost 7 bases, and 5 bases stayed unmatched. This CDR3 is 14 amino acids long. CDR1 MNHEY and CDR2 SVGAGI come from the germline V gene. The CDR3 nucleotides read TGTGCCAGCAGTTCGGCGGGAGGGCCAAATGAGCAGTTCTTC. It is translated as CASSSAGGPNEQFF.

This chain links TRBV7-2 with TRBJ2-5, with no clear D. V gave up 1 base and J gave up 5 bases, with 11 bases separating them. There are 14 residues in the CDR3. Germline CDR1 SGHTA, CDR2 FQGNSA. Here the CDR3 reads CASSLGGLRETQYF. The CDR3 DNA reads as TGTGCCAGCAGCTTAGGTGGTCTCCGGGAGACCCAGTACTTC.

J is TRBJ1-4 and V is TRBV6-5, with TRBD1 as a possible D gene (6 bases). Trimming shortened V by 8 bases and J by 4 bases, and 17 bases separated the two germline ends. CDR1 and CDR2 from the germline V gene are MNHEY and SVGAGI. The CDR3 length is 15 residues. The CDR3 nucleotides read TGTGCCAGCGGAGTGAAGCCAGGGGATAATGAAAAACTGTTTTTT. As protein: CASGVKPGDNEKLFF.

This rearrangement joins TRBV6-5 to TRBJ2-3; no clear D. Germline assignment: CDR1 MNHEY and CDR2 SVGAGI. Trimming removed 10 bases from V and 4 bases from J, with 12 bases in between. This CDR3 has 12 residues. The CDR3 region is CATAPAPDTQYF. CDR3 DNA: TGTGCCACCGCCCCTGCCCCAGATACGCAGTATTTT.

The rearrangement joins TRBV5-1 to TRBJ1-1; 8 bases are a match to TRBD1. Looked up from germline, CDR1 is SGHRS and CDR2 is YFSETQ. The CDR3 is 15 amino acids. V was pared by 4 bases and J by 6 bases, with 11 bases of the junction left unmatched. The CDR3 protein is CASSEQTQGVPEAFF. The CDR3 DNA is TGCGCCAGCAGCGAGCAGACACAGGGGGTTCCTGAAGCTTTCTTT.

The chain uses TRBV5-1 and TRBJ1-4; 8 bases are shared with TRBD1. V lost 1 base, J lost 5 bases, and 1 base stayed unmatched. Germline CDR1 is SGHRS and CDR2 is YFSETQ. The CDR3 has 14 amino acids. In DNA form, the CDR3 reads TGCGCCAGCAGCTTGACAGGGGGAAATGAAAAACTGTTTTTT. This sequence encodes CASSLTGGNEKLFF. Looking up the rest from reference TRBV5-1 and TRBJ1-4 gives the full variable domain: KAGVTQTPRYLIKTRGQQVTLSCSPISGHRSVSWYQQTPGQGLQFLFEYFSETQRNKGNFPGRFSGRQFSNSRSEMNVSTLELGDSALYLCASSLTGGNEKLFFGSGTQLSVL.

The chain carries TRBV5-6 and TRBJ2-3; D unresolved. The germline V and J ends were trimmed by 0 bases and 3 bases, with 11 bases remaining between them. Germline V gene sequence: CDR1 SGHDT, CDR2 YYEEEE. This CDR3 is built from 15 residues. CDR3 nucleotides: TGTGCCAGCAGCTTGGTTTTGGCAGGAACAGATACGCAGTATTTT. Residues: CASSLVLAGTDTQYF.

The V and J genes are TRBV5-4 and TRBJ1-1; the match to TRBD1 covers 7 bases. The J segment lost 3 bases and the V segment lost 4 bases, leaving 9 bases of the junction unmatched. In germline, CDR1 is SGHNT, CDR2 YYREEE (reference sequence). The CDR3 has 15 residues. The CDR3 is CASSPPSRGDTEAFF. The CDR3 nucleotides read TGTGCCAGCAGCCCACCTTCCAGGGGGGACACTGAAGCTTTCTTT. Full variable domain (remainder filled in from reference TRBV5-4 and TRBJ1-1): ETGVTQSPTHLIKTRGQQVTLRCSSQSGHNTVSWYQQALGQGPQFIFQYYREEENGRGNFPPRFSGLQFPNYSSELNVNALELDDSALYLCASSPPSRGDTEAFFGQGTRLTVV.

CDR3 protein: CATSSRGAVWDPNYEQYF. The CDR3 bases are TGTGCCACCAGCAGTCGCGGGGCCGTCTGGGACCCGAACTACGAGCAGTACTTC. The chain employs TRBV15 and TRBJ2-7; tentative D call: TRBD2 (6 bases). The length of the CDR3 is 18 residues. In germline, CDR1 is LNHNV, CDR2 YYDKDF (reference sequence). Trimming took off 3 bases at V and 3 bases at J, with 24 bases between the two ends.

The genes are TRBV5-5 and TRBJ2-3, with 8 bases identical to TRBD2. CDR1 and CDR2 from the germline V gene are SGHKS and YYEKEE (reference sequence). The CDR3 runs to 15 residues. J was trimmed by 6 bases and V by 1 base; bases with no gene match: 7. CDR3 sequence: CASSLNGRVEDTQYF. The CDR3 nucleotides read TGTGCCAGCAGCTTGAACGGGAGGGTGGAGGATACGCAGTATTTT.

In this sample, this clone turned up once. This chain joins TRBV7-2 and TRBJ2-1, with TRBD2 matching 9 bases. Germline-derived CDR1 and CDR2 are SGHTA and FQGNSA. V was clipped by 1 base and J by 5 bases; unmatched bases: 6. This CDR3 has 16 residues. Written as DNA, the CDR3 is TGTGCCAGCAGCTTAGGGATCAGCGGGGGGAACAATGAGCAGTTCTTC. Amino acids: CASSLGISGGNNEQFF.

This rearrangement joins TRBV2 to TRBJ1-4, with a possible D match to TRBD1 (5 bases). The CDR3 is made up of 14 amino acids. The germline V and J ends were trimmed by 7 bases and 7 bases, with 16 bases remaining between them. Germline lookup yields CDR1 SNHLY and CDR2 FYNNEI. The CDR3: CASKDRQGIEKLFF. The CDR3 nucleotides read TGTGCCAGCAAGGATCGGCAGGGCATTGAAAAACTGTTTTTT.

V and J are TRBV11-1 and TRBJ1-1; D is possibly TRBD1 (5 bases). V lost 1 base and J 0 bases, leaving 12 bases between the germline ends. CDR1 SGHAT and CDR2 FQDESV come from the germline V gene (reference sequence). CDR3 size: 16 residues. CDR3 region: CASSLGAGSMNTEAFF. The CDR3 region has the DNA TGTGCCAGCAGCTTAGGGGCAGGGTCGATGAACACTGAAGCTTTCTTT.

The rearrangement uses TRBV21-1 and TRBJ1-6. TRBV21-1 is a recognized pseudogene. CDR3 length: 18 residues. CDR3 DNA sequence: TGTGCCAGCAGCGGGCGACGGAGGGACCCTTTCTATAATTCACCCCTCCACTTT. It encodes CASSGRRRDPFYNSPLHF.

This clone is a singleton in its sample. The V gene is TRBV18, the J gene TRBJ1-4; D unclear. The V gene lost 6 bases and the J gene lost 0 bases, with 17 bases spanning the gap. This CDR3 comprises 17 residues. Germline CDR1 and CDR2: KGHSH and LQKENI. CDR3 amino acids: CASSPSGGQPTNEKLFF. CDR3 in DNA: TGTGCCAGCTCGCCCTCTGGTGGGCAGCCAACTAATGAAAAACTGTTTTTT.

This chain connects TRBV5-1 to TRBJ2-2; D uncertain. This CDR3 is 14 amino acids long. V shed 0 bases and J shed 1 base, with 4 bases lying between them. The germline V gene encodes CDR1 SGHRS and CDR2 YFSETQ. The DNA for the CDR3 is TGCGCCAGCAGCTTGGATCTGAACACCGGGGAGCTGTTTTTT. Its protein product is CASSLDLNTGELFF.

The rearrangement uses TRBV5-1 and TRBJ1-2; D unclear. This CDR3 is built from 14 residues. V was shortened by 0 bases and J by 2 bases, with 8 bases between the two germline ends. The V gene's germline CDR1 is SGHRS and CDR2 YFSETQ. The CDR3 nucleotides read TGCGCCAGCAGCTTGGGCTTAGTGAACTATGGCTACACCTTC. It codes for CASSLGLVNYGYTF. Filled out from reference TRBV5-1 and TRBJ1-2, the complete variable domain reads KAGVTQTPRYLIKTRGQQVTLSCSPISGHRSVSWYQQTPGQGLQFLFEYFSETQRNKGNFPGRFSGRQFSNSRSEMNVSTLELGDSALYLCASSLGLVNYGYTFGSGTRLTVV.

The sample holds one count of this clone. V is TRBV6-6 and J is TRBJ2-1; 9 bases are shared with TRBD2. J was trimmed by 8 bases and V by 2 bases; bases with no gene match: 4. From germline, CDR1 is MNHNY and CDR2 SVGAGI (reference sequence). The CDR3 loop spans 14 amino acids. In nucleotides, the CDR3 is TGTGCCAGCAGTTACCGGCGGGAGGGGGATGAGCAGTTCTTC. Its protein product is CASSYRREGDEQFF.

This clone was counted once. This chain joins TRBV6-5 and TRBJ2-1, with D maybe TRBD2 (6 bases). CDR1 is MNHEY and CDR2 is SVGAGI in the germline V gene. The CDR3 is made up of 15 amino acids. Trimming took off 8 bases at V and 3 bases at J, with 17 bases between the two ends. In DNA, the CDR3 is TGTGCCAGCGCCGCGGGGCGGGGAGGCTACAATGAGCAGTTCTTC. Protein sequence: CASAAGRGGYNEQFF.

This clone was detected only once. The chain couples TRBV10-1 to TRBJ1-1; D is possibly TRBD1 (5 bases). This CDR3 contains 15 residues. Germline V CDR1 and CDR2: WNHNN, SYGVQD (reference sequence). Trimming pared 3 bases from V and 1 base from J, leaving 12 bases between. CDR3 bases: TGCGCCAGCAGTGATCCTGGGGCCGAGAACACTGAAGCTTTCTTT. Its translation is CASSDPGAENTEAFF.

The V call is TRBV6-5, the J call TRBJ1-5; D unclear. V was cut by 5 bases and J by 3 bases, with 14 bases left in between. Germline values: CDR1 MNHEY, CDR2 SVGAGI. The CDR3 has 15 residues. The CDR3 here is CASSPSGNYNQPQHF. CDR3 DNA: TGTGCCAGCAGTCCCTCGGGGAACTACAATCAGCCCCAGCATTTT.

The J gene is TRBJ2-3, the V gene TRBV2; 8 bases fit TRBD2. CDR1 and CDR2 (germline): SNHLY, FYNNEI. The CDR3 contains 16 residues. After removal of 8 bases from V and 4 bases from J, the junction contained 14 bases not matched to a gene. The DNA for the CDR3 is TGTGCCAGCCAAACAGGGACCGGGGGGGCGTCAGATACGCAGTATTTT. Amino acid sequence: CASQTGTGGASDTQYF.

The V and J genes are TRBV19 and TRBJ2-7, with 10 bases aligning to TRBD2. The germline CDR1 and CDR2 sequences are LNHDA and SQIVND (reference sequence). Unmatched junction bases numbered 4, after V lost 3 bases and J lost 2 bases. This CDR3 contains 15 residues. Here the CDR3 reads CASSILAGGTYEQYF. The DNA of the CDR3 is TGTGCCAGTAGTATCTTAGCGGGGGGTACCTACGAGCAGTACTTC.

The chain combines TRBV19 with TRBJ2-1, with D unresolved. Between the trimmed V and J ends, which lost 9 bases and 9 bases, there was a span of 15 bases. The CDR3 totals 12 residues. Germline V lookup: CDR1 LNHDA, CDR2 SQIVND (reference sequence). In nucleotides, the CDR3 is TGTGCCAGCAGCATGCAGGCCGCTGAGCAGTTCTTC. Translation gives CASSMQAAEQFF.

The chain is built from TRBV3-1 (or the pseudogene TRBV3-2) and TRBJ2-1; 9 nucleotides match TRBD1. J was trimmed by 6 bases and V by 2 bases; bases with no gene match: 5. Germline V gene sequence: CDR1 LGHDT, CDR2 YNNKEL (reference sequence). The CDR3 totals 15 residues. This CDR3 reads CASSQLGQGRNEQFF. CDR3 DNA sequence: TGTGCCAGCAGCCAATTGGGACAGGGTCGCAATGAGCAGTTCTTC.